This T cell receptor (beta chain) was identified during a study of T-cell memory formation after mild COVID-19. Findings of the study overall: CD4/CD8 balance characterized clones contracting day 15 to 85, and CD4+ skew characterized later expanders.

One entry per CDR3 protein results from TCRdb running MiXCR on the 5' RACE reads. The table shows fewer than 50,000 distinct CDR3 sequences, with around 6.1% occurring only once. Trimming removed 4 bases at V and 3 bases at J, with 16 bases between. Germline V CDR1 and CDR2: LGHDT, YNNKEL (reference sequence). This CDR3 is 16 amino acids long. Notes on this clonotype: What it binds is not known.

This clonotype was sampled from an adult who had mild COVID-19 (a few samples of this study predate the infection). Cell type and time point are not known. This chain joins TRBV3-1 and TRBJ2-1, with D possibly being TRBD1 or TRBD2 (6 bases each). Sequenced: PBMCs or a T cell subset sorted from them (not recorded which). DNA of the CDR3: TGTGCCAGCAGCCCGAGGGGGGACTCCATCTACAATGAGCAGTTCTTC. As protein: CASSPRGDSIYNEQFF.